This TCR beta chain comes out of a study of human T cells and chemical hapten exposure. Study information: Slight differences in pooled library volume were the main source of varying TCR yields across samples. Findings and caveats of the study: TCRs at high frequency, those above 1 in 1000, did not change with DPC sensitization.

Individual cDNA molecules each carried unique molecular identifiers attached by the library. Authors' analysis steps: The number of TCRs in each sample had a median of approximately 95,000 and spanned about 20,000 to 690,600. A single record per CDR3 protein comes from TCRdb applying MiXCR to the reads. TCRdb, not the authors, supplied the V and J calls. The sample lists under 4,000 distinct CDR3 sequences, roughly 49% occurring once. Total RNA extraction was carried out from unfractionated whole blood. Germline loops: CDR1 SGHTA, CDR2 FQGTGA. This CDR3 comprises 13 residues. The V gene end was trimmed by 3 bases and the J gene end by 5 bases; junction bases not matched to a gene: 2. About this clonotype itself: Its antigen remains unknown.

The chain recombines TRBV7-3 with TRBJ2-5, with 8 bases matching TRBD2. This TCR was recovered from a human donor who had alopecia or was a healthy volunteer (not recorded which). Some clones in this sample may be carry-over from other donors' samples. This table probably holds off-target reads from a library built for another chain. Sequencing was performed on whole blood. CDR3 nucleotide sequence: TGTGCCAGCAGCTTCCGGGAGGGCGAGACCCAGTACTTC. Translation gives CASSFREGETQYF.